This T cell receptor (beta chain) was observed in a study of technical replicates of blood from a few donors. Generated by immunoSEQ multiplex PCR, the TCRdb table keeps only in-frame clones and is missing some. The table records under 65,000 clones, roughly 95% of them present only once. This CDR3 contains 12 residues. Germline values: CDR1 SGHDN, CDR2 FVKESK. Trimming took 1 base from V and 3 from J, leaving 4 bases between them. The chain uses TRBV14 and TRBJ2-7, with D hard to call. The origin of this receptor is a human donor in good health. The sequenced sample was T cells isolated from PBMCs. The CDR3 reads CASSQAFYEQYF. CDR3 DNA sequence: TGTGCCAGCAGCCAAGCCTTCTACGAGCAGTACTTC. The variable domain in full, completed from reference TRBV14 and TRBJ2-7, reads EAGVTQFPSHSVIEKGQTVTLRCDPISGHDNLYWYRRVMGKEIKFLLHFVKESKQDESGMPNNRFLAERTGGTYSTLKVQPAELEDSGVYFCASSQAFYEQYFGPGTRLTVT.